The text below deals with one T cell receptor (beta chain). Its antigen is unknown. This sample is part of a study of OX40 agonist ivuxolimab in advanced cancers. Across the whole study: The diagnoses of dose-escalation patients were hepatocellular carcinoma, melanoma, renal cell or head and neck cancer.

Using immunoSEQ multiplex PCR, the repertoire was profiled, and TCRdb retains in-frame clones only, with some absent. This table has roughly 10,000 clones, more than 70% appearing once. Broader study findings: Antigen specificity remained undetermined for the expanded peripheral T cells. At 0.1 to 3.0 mg/kg, clonal expansion of CD4+ and CD8+ blood T cells had occurred by week 6.

CDR3 length: 18 residues. Germline values: CDR1 SGHDT, CDR2 YYEEEE. Losses at the gene ends were 4 bases for V and 10 bases for J; bases not matched to a gene: 22. This material consisted of CD4+ or CD8+ T cells sorted from blood, taken in a trial of the OX40 agonist ivuxolimab. The chain uses TRBV5-6 and TRBJ2-1; 8 nucleotides align to TRBD2. This clonotype originated in an adult with an advanced solid tumor such as melanoma, head and neck, liver or kidney cancer. In DNA, the CDR3 is TGTGCCAGCAGCGCGAGGGGAGCGGGGGCTCTCCTTGTCGTAGAGCAGTTCTTC. Residues: CASSARGAGALLVVEQFF.